This is a list of T cell receptor beta chains from one sample in a study of cytomegalovirus exposure and HLA in healthy donors. This table comes from immunoSEQ multiplex PCR, and its TCRdb copy is limited to in-frame clones, with some not included. The table lists fewer than 200,000 clones, 84% of them singletons, with more than 0.95% in the top ten. Sequences were obtained from PBMCs. These receptor sequences come from a girl aged 2 to 10 in good health and CMV-seropositive. The CDR3 runs from the conserved cysteine through the conserved F or W. Each record gives: V gene, D gene, clone size, J gene, CDR3 protein, CDR3 DNA. D genes are given only for firm matches. Size tells how often a clone was seen (once, few, many) or the class of an expanded clone, and some rows leave it out.

TRBV5-6,TRBD2,NA,TRBJ2-3,CASSWGGTSGRPDTQYF,TGTGCCAGCAGCTGGGGGGGGACTAGCGGGAGGCCAGATACGCAGTATTTT
TRBV5-4,NA,NA,TRBJ2-5,CASSLGGRETQYF,TGTGCCAGCAGCCTGGGCGGCCGAGAGACCCAGTACTTC
TRBV9,NA,NA,TRBJ1-5,CASSVGTGYNQPQHF,TGTGCCAGCAGCGTAGGCACAGGATACAATCAGCCCCAGCATTTT
TRBV6-6,TRBD1,NA,TRBJ2-7,CASRSPGQGYEQYF,TGTGCCAGCAGGTCACCGGGACAGGGATACGAGCAGTACTTC
TRBV30,NA,once,TRBJ2-1,CAWTQRRDYNEQFF,TGTGCCTGGACTCAGCGGCGGGACTACAATGAGCAGTTCTTC
TRBV5-1,TRBD2,once,TRBJ2-3,CASRLIAGAGTDTQYF,TGCGCCAGCAGATTGATAGCGGGAGCTGGCACAGATACGCAGTATTTT
TRBV30,TRBD2,NA,TRBJ2-1,CAWRMRLAVYNEQFF,TGTGCCTGGAGGATGAGACTAGCGGTTTACAATGAGCAGTTCTTC
TRBV6-5,NA,NA,TRBJ2-3,CASSYSTAGGTDTQYF,TGTGCCAGCAGTTACTCGACTGCAGGGGGCACAGATACGCAGTATTTT
TRBV6-1,NA,NA,TRBJ1-6,CASHSTDNSPLHF,TGTGCCAGCCACAGTACGGATAATTCACCCCTCCACTTT
TRBV4-2,TRBD1,NA,TRBJ1-1,CASSQGTGRGAFF,TGTGCCAGCAGCCAAGGGACAGGGAGGGGAGCTTTCTTT
TRBV5-1,TRBD1,NA,TRBJ2-2,CASSFGQGSTTGELFF,TGCGCCAGCAGCTTTGGACAGGGGAGTACGACCGGGGAGCTGTTTTTT
TRBV11-2,TRBD1,NA,TRBJ2-7,CASSILGQAKYEQYF,TGTGCCAGCAGCATCCTAGGACAGGCGAAGTACGAGCAGTACTTC
TRBV5-1,NA,NA,TRBJ2-7,CASSLAGAGVEQYF,TGCGCCAGCAGCTTGGCCGGGGCAGGGGTCGAGCAGTACTTC
TRBV25-1,TRBD2,NA,TRBJ2-5,CASSEGEGRGETQYF,TGTGCCAGCAGTGAAGGGGAGGGGCGGGGGGAGACCCAGTACTTC
TRBV4-1,NA,NA,TRBJ1-2,CASSQDPRRGYGYTF,TGCGCCAGCAGCCAAGATCCGCGGCGAGGGTATGGCTACACCTTC
TRBV27,TRBD1,NA,TRBJ2-1,CATGTGARNEQFF,TGTGCCACCGGGACAGGGGCCCGTAATGAGCAGTTCTTC
TRBV18,NA,NA,TRBJ1-1,CASSPSPLEAFF,TGTGCCAGCTCGCCATCCCCCCTTGAAGCTTTCTTT
TRBV2,NA,NA,TRBJ1-1,CASRYGLPGETRGSEAFF,TGTGCCAGCAGGTACGGTTTGCCAGGGGAGACCCGAGGTTCTGAAGCTTTCTTT
TRBV5-1,TRBD2,once,TRBJ2-7,CASSLEPSGGDSYEQYF,TGCGCCAGCAGCTTGGAGCCTAGCGGAGGGGACTCCTACGAGCAGTACTTC
TRBV11-2,TRBD1,NA,TRBJ1-2,CASSFPGWDRYGYTF,TGTGCCAGCAGCTTCCCCGGATGGGACAGATATGGCTACACCTTC
TRBV10-1,TRBD2,few,TRBJ2-1,CASSERLAGTGEQFF,TGCGCCAGCAGTGAGCGGCTAGCGGGGACCGGTGAGCAGTTCTTC
TRBV5-1,NA,once,TRBJ2-3,CASSSGTSTDTQYF,TGCGCCAGCTCCTCCGGGACTAGCACAGATACGCAGTATTTT
TRBV5-1,NA,NA,TRBJ2-7,CASSLGLDSSYEQYF,TGCGCCAGCAGCTTGGGACTGGACAGCTCCTACGAGCAGTACTTC
TRBV21-1,NA,once,TRBJ2-3,CASSKSKYF,TGTGCCAGCAGCAAATCAAAGTATTTT
TRBV7-8,NA,NA,TRBJ2-7,CASSAETGGAQYF,TGTGCCAGCAGCGCGGAAACGGGGGGCGCGCAGTACTTC
TRBV2,NA,NA,TRBJ2-7,CASRMEGANFIQYF,TGTGCCAGCAGGATGGAAGGGGCTAACTTTATTCAGTACTTC
TRBV7-7,NA,NA,TRBJ2-5,CASSPSPAQETQYF,TGTGCTAGCAGCCCGAGTCCCGCCCAAGAGACCCAGTACTTC
TRBV6-5,NA,NA,TRBJ2-5,CASSYPQGKEETQYF,TGTGCCAGCAGTTACCCCCAGGGTAAAGAAGAGACCCAGTACTTC
TRBV6-5,TRBD1,once,TRBJ2-7,CASSGGQGIYEQYF,TGCGCCAGCAGTGGGGGACAGGGGATCTACGAGCAGTACTTC
TRBV19,NA,NA,TRBJ2-2,CASSIARTGELFF,TGTGCCAGTAGTATAGCGAGGACCGGGGAGCTGTTTTTT
TRBV19,NA,NA,TRBJ1-1,CASSREHLNTEAFF,TGTGCCAGTAGTCGGGAACACCTGAACACTGAAGCTTTCTTT
TRBV19,TRBD1,NA,TRBJ2-1,CASSIGTGLFF,TGTGCCAGTAGTATAGGGACAGGGTTGTTCTTC
TRBV20-1,NA,NA,TRBJ1-1,CSAYGTLEAFF,TGCAGTGCTTATGGGACACTTGAAGCTTTCTTT
TRBV25-1,NA,NA,TRBJ1-1,CASSAPQARGTEAFF,TGTGCCAGCAGCGCCCCCCAGGCGCGGGGCACTGAAGCTTTCTTT
TRBV7-6,NA,NA,TRBJ1-2,CASSRLVGNRAGGYTF,TGTGCCAGCAGCCGACTCGTAGGAAACAGGGCTGGCGGCTACACCTTC
TRBV5-4,NA,NA,TRBJ2-7,CASSSIFGSEQYF,TGTGCCAGCAGCTCGATATTCGGTAGCGAGCAGTACTTC
TRBV6-1,NA,once,TRBJ2-7,CASSSGYTYEQYF,TGTGCCAGCAGCTCCGGGTATACCTACGAGCAGTACTTC
TRBV30,TRBD1,NA,TRBJ2-7,CAWSTGQVYEQYF,TGTGCCTGGAGCACAGGACAGGTCTACGAGCAGTACTTC
TRBV6-1,NA,NA,TRBJ1-5,CASSEDLGASGPNQPQHF,TGTGCCAGCAGTGAAGATTTGGGGGCAAGTGGACCGAATCAGCCCCAGCATTTT
TRBV28,TRBD1,NA,TRBJ2-3,CASSYGLGQSTDTQYF,TGTGCCAGCAGCTATGGTCTGGGACAGAGCACAGATACGCAGTATTTT
TRBV2,NA,few,TRBJ2-3,CASSDSVDTQYF,TGTGCCAGCAGTGATTCAGTGGATACGCAGTATTTT
TRBV10-3,TRBD2,NA,TRBJ2-7,CAIRQSSGTSVDYEQYF,TGTGCCATCAGACAATCTTCCGGGACTAGCGTGGACTACGAGCAGTACTTC
TRBV29-1,TRBD1,NA,TRBJ1-3,CSGVTGGNTIYF,TGCAGCGGAGTGACAGGGGGAAACACCATATATTTT
TRBV19,TRBD1,once,TRBJ1-1,CASIRGQGSEAFF,TGTGCCAGTATAAGGGGACAGGGGTCTGAAGCTTTCTTT
TRBV19,NA,NA,TRBJ2-3,CASNQGLYTDTQYF,TGTGCCAGTAATCAGGGGTTATACACAGATACGCAGTATTTT
TRBV10-3,NA,NA,TRBJ2-6,CAISVQAFSGANVLTF,TGTGCCATCAGTGTCCAGGCTTTCTCTGGGGCCAACGTCCTGACTTTC
TRBV29-1,TRBD1,NA,TRBJ2-7,CSVDRQGANEQYF,TGCAGCGTTGATAGGCAGGGGGCGAATGAGCAGTACTTC